This T cell receptor (beta chain) is drawn from a study of Ad26.COV2.S vaccination and SARS-CoV-2 variants. The assay was immunoSEQ multiplex PCR, and TCRdb's table has in-frame clones only and misses some. The sample has under 550,000 clones, approximately 87% seen once. Documented treatment: some 20 received Ad26.COV2.S at low or high dose, single or two shots; several received placebo; per-sample allocation not given. On day 63 after the first injection, vaccine and placebo recipients gave samples. J gave up 1 base and V 0 bases, and 7 bases lay outside the gene matches. From germline, CDR1 is SQVTM and CDR2 ANQGSEA. This CDR3 comprises 19 residues.

The material was peripheral blood, obtained in a trial of Ad26.COV2.S vaccine versus placebo. This receptor was identified in a person between 18 and 65 years old who received the Ad26.COV2.S COVID-19 vaccine or a placebo. This chain connects TRBV29-1 to TRBJ2-3; 16 bases are a match to TRBD2. The CDR3 region has the DNA TGCAGCGTTGAAGACTTGGGACTAGCGGGGGGGCTTGGCACAGATACGCAGTATTTT. Encoded protein: CSVEDLGLAGGLGTDTQYF.